The entry that follows covers one T cell receptor beta chain sequence. Its antigen is undetermined. The data stem from a study of OX40 agonist ivuxolimab in advanced cancers. On the study more broadly: Ivuxolimab was administered intravenously to patients at 0.01 to 10 mg/kg every 2 weeks. The study's findings and limits: Averaging showed that CD8+ T cells had more expanded clones than CD4+ did. Dosing at 0.1 to 3.0 mg/kg was accompanied by clonal expansion of CD4+ and CD8+ blood T cells by week 6.

Trimming cost V 0 bases and J 9 bases; bases outside gene matches: 13. The CDR3 totals 17 residues. The germline CDR1 and CDR2 sequences are LNHDA and SQIVND (reference sequence). Here immunoSEQ multiplex PCR was the method, and the copy in TCRdb shows in-frame clones only, minus some. The sample has tens of thousands of clones, about nine tenths seen once. This TCR was recovered from an adult with an advanced solid tumor such as melanoma, head and neck, liver or kidney cancer. The material sequenced was CD4+ or CD8+ T cells sorted from blood, taken in a trial of the OX40 agonist ivuxolimab. This chain links TRBV19 with TRBJ2-1, with 8 bases matching TRBD2. The CDR3 coding sequence is TGTGCCAGTAGTATAGATTCGGCGAGCGGGAGCTATAGTGAGCAGTTCTTC. It specifies CASSIDSASGSYSEQFF.